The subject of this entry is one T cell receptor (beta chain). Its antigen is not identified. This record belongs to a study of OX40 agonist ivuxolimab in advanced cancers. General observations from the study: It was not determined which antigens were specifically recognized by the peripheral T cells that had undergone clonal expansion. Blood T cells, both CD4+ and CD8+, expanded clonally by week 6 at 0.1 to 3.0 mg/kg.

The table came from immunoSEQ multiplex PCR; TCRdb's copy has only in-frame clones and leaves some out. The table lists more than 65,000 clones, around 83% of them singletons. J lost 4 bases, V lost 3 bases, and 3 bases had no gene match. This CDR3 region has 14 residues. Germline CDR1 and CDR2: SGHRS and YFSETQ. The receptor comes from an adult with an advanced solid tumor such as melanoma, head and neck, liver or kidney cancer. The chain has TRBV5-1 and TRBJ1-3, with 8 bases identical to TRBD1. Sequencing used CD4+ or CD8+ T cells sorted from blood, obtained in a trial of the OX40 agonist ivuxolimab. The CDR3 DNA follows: TGCGCCAGCAGCTCTTCAGGGGGCGGAAACACCATATATTTT. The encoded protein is CASSSSGGGNTIYF.